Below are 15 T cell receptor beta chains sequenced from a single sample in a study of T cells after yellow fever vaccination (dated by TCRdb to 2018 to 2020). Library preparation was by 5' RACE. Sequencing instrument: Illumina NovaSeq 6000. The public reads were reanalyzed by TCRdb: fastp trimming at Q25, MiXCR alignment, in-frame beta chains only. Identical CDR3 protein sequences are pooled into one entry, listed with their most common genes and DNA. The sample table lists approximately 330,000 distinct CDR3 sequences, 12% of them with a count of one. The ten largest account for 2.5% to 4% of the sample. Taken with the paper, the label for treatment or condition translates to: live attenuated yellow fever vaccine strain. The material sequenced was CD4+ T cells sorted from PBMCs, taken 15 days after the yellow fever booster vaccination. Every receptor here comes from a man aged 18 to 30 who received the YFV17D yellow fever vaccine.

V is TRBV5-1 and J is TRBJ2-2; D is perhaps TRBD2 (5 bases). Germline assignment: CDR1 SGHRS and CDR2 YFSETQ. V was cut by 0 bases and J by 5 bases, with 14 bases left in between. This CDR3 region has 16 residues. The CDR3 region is CASSLEGDGITGELFF. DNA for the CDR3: TGCGCCAGCAGCTTGGAGGGTGACGGGATAACCGGGGAGCTGTTTTTT.

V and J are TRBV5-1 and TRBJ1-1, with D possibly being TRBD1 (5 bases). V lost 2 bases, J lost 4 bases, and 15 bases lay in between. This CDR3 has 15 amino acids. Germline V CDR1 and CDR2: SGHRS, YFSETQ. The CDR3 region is CASSLHRREGTEAFF. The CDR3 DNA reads TGCGCCAGCAGCTTACACAGGCGGGAAGGCACTGAAGCTTTCTTT.

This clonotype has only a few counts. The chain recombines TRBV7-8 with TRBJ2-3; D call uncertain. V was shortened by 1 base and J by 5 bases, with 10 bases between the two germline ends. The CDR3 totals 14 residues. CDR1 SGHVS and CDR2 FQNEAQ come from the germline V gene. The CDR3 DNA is TGTGCCAGCAGCTTAGAAGGAAGAGGAGATACGCAGTATTTT. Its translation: CASSLEGRGDTQYF.

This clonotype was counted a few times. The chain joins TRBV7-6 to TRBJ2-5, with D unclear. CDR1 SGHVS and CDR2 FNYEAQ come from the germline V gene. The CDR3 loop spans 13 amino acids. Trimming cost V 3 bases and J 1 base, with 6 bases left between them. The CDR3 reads CASSLTLQETQYF. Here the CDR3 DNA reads TGTGCCAGCAGCTTGACACTCCAAGAGACCCAGTACTTC.

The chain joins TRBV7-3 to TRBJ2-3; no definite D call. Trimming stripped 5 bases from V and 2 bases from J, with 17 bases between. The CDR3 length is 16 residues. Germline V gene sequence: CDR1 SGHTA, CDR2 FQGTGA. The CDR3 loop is CASSPQPGIPTDTQYF. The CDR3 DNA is TGTGCCAGCAGCCCGCAGCCCGGCATACCCACAGATACGCAGTATTTT.

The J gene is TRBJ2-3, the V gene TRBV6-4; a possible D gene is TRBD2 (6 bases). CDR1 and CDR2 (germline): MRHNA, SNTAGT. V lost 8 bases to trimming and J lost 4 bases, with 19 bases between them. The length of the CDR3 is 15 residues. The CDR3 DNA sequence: TGTGCCAGCTCTTCTGGGACTTCAGGCGCAGATACGCAGTATTTT. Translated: CASSSGTSGADTQYF.

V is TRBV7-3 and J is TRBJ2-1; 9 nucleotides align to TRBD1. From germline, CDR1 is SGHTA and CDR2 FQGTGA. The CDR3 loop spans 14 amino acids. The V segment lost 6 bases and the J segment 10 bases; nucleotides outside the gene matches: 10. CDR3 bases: TGTGCCAGCAGGGGAGCGGGACAGGGTGGGGAGCAGTTCTTC. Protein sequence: CASRGAGQGGEQFF.

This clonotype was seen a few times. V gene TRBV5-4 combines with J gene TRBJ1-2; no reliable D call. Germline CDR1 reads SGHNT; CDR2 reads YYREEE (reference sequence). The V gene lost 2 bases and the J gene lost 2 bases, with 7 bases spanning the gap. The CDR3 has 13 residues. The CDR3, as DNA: TGTGCCAGCAGCTTTCGAGGGAACTATGGCTACACCTTC. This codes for CASSFRGNYGYTF.

Here the CDR3 DNA reads TGCGCCAGCAGCTCGGCCAAGGCAACAGGTTACTATAATTCACCCCTCCACTTT. It encodes CASSSAKATGYYNSPLHF. This sequence joins TRBV5-1 and TRBJ1-6, with a weak D call TRBD1 (5 bases). Trimming took off 3 bases at V and 3 bases at J, with 19 bases between the two ends. CDR3 size: 18 residues. Germline V CDR1 and CDR2: SGHRS, YFSETQ.

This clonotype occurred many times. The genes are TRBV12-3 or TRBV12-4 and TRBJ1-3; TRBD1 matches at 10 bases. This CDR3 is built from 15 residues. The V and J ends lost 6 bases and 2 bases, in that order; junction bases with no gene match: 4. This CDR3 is CASREGTGAGNTIYF. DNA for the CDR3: TGTGCCAGCAGGGAAGGGACAGGGGCTGGAAACACCATATATTTT.

The chain's CDR3 is CASSLRRARGGFETQYF. The CDR3 nucleotides are TGTGCCAGCAGCTTAAGGAGAGCGCGGGGGGGGTTTGAGACCCAGTACTTC. The rearrangement joins TRBV11-2 to TRBJ2-5; 9 bases map to TRBD2. The CDR3 has 17 residues. Germline V gene lookup returns CDR1 SGHAT and CDR2 FQNNGV. Trimming cost V 2 bases and J 5 bases; bases outside gene matches: 12.

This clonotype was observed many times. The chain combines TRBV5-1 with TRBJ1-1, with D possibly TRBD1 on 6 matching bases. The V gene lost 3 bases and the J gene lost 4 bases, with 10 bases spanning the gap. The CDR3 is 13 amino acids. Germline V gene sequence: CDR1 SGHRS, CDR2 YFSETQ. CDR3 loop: CASSYGQSTEAFF. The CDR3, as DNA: TGCGCCAGCAGCTACGGACAGTCCACTGAAGCTTTCTTT.

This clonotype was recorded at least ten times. This CDR3 reads CASSRDRDYGYTF. The CDR3 nucleotides read TGTGCCAGCAGCCGGGACAGGGACTATGGCTACACCTTC. The chain couples TRBV5-5 to TRBJ1-2; 9 bases are shared with TRBD1. CDR3 length: 13 amino acids. Germline CDR1 reads SGHKS; CDR2 reads YYEKEE (reference sequence). The junction had 1 base not matched to a gene; V was cut back by 4 bases and J by 3 bases.

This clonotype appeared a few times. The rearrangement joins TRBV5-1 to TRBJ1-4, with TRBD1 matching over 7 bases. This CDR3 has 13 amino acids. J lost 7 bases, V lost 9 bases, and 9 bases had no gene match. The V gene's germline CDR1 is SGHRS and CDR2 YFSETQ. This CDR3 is CANLPDRAEKLFF. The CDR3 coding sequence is TGCGCCAACCTCCCCGACAGGGCTGAAAAACTGTTTTTT.

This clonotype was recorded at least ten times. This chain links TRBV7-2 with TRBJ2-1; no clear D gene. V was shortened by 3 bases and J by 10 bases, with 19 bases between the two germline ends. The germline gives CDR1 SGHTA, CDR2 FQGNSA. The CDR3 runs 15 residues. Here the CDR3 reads CASSFRGVQSLEQFF. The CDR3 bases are TGTGCCAGCAGCTTTCGAGGAGTTCAGTCTTTAGAGCAGTTCTTC.